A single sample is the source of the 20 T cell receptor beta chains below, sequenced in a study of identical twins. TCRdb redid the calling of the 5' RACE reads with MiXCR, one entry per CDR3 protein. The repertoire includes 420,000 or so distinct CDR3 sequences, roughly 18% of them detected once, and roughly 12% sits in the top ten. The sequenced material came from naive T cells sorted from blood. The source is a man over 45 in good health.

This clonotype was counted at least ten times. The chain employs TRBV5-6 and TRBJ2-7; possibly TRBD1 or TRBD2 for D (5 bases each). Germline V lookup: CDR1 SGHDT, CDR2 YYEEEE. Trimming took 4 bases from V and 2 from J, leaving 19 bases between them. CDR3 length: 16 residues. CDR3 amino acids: CASSRLNRLGAYEQYF. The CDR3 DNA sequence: TGTGCCAGCAGCCGTCTGAACAGGCTGGGGGCCTACGAGCAGTACTTC.

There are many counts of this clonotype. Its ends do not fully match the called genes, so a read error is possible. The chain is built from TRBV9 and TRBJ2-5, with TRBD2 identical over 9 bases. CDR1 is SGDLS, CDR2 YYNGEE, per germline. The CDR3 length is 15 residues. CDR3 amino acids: CASTVAGAPGETQYF. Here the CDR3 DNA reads TGTGCCAGCACCGTAGCGGGGGCGCCGGGAGAGACCCAGTACTTC.

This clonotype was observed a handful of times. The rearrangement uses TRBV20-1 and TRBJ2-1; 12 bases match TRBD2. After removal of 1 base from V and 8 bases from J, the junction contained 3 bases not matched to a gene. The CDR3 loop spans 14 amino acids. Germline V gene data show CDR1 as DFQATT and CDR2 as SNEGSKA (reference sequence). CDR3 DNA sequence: TGCAGTGCTAGAGGACTAGCGGGAGTCCATGAGCAGTTCTTC. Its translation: CSARGLAGVHEQFF.

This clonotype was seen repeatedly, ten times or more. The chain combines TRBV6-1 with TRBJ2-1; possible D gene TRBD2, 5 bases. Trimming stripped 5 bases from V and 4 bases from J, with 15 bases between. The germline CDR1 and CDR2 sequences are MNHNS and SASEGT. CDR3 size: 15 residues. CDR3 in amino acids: CASSLTTAEYNEQFF. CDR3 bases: TGTGCCAGCAGTCTCACCACAGCGGAGTACAATGAGCAGTTCTTC.

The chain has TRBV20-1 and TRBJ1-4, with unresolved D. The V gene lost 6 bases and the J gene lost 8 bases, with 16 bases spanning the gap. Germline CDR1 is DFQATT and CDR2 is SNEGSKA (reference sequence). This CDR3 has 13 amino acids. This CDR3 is CSASHPGREKLFF. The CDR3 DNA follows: TGCAGTGCCTCCCATCCGGGTCGAGAAAAACTGTTTTTT.

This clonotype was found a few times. CDR3 in amino acids: CASRTGSSNQPQHF. The CDR3 DNA is TGTGCCAGCAGGACAGGGTCTAGCAATCAGCCCCAGCATTTT. The chain links TRBV6-2 or TRBV6-3 to TRBJ1-5, with 7 bases fitting TRBD1. The length of the CDR3 is 14 residues. Germline values: CDR1 MNHEY, CDR2 SVGEGT. V lost 6 bases, J lost 0 bases, and 2 bases stayed unmatched.

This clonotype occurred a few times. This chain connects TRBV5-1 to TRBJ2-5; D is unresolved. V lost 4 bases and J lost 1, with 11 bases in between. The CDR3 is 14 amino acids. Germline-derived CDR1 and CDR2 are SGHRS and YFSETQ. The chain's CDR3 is CASSPQGSQETQYF. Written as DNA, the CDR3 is TGCGCCAGCAGCCCTCAAGGGTCCCAAGAGACCCAGTACTTC.

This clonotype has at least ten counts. CDR3 in DNA: TGTGCCAGCAGCCTAGGGATGAGGGGGCGCCGCACAGATACGCAGTATTTT. Amino acids: CASSLGMRGRRTDTQYF. This chain connects TRBV6-1 to TRBJ2-3, with TRBD1 identical over 7 bases. CDR1 is MNHNS and CDR2 is SASEGT in the germline V gene. V trimming: 6 bases; J trimming: 1 base; junction bases outside the gene matches: 13. CDR3 length: 17 residues.

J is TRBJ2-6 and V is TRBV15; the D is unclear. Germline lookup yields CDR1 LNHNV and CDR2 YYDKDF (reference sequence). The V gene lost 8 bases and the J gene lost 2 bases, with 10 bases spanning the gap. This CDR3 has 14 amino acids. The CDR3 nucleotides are TGTGCCACCCGGCTGGGGACTGGGGCCAACGTCCTGACTTTC. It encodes CATRLGTGANVLTF.

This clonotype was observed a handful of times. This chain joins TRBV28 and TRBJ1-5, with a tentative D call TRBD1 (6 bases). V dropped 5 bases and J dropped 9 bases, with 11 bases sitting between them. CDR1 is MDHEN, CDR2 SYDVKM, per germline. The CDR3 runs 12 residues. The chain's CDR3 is CASSDPTGPQHF. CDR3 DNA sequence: TGTGCCAGCAGTGACCCGACAGGGCCCCAGCATTTT. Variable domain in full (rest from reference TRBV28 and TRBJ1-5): DVKVTQSSRYLVKRTGEKVFLECVQDMDHENMFWYRQDPGLGLRLIYFSYDVKMKEKGDIPEGYSVSREKKERFSLILESASTNQTSMYLCASSDPTGPQHFGDGTRLSIL.

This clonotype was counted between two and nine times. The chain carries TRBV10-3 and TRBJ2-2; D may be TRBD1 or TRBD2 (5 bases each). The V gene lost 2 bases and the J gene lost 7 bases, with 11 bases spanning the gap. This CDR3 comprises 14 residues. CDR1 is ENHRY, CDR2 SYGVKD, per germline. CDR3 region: CAISEPRGDGELFF. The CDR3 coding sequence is TGTGCCATCAGTGAGCCTCGAGGGGACGGGGAGCTGTTTTTT.

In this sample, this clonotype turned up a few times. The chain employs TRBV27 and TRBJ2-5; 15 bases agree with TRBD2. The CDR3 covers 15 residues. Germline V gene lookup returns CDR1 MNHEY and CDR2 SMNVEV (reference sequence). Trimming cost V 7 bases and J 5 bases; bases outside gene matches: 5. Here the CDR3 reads CASMNGLAGGETQYF. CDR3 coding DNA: TGTGCCAGCATGAATGGACTAGCGGGAGGGGAGACCCAGTACTTC.

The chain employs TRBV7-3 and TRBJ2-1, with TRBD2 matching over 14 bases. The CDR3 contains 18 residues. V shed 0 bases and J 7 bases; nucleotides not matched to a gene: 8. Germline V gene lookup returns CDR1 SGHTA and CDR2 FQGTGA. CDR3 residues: CASSLTAGLAGGHNEQFF. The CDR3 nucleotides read TGTGCCAGCAGCTTAACTGCCGGACTAGCGGGAGGTCATAATGAGCAGTTCTTC.

This CDR3 is CSVVGGLGLVEQYF. CDR3 DNA sequence: TGCAGCGTTGTAGGGGGTCTAGGGCTCGTCGAGCAGTACTTC. The chain has TRBV29-1 and TRBJ2-7; perhaps TRBD1 as D (6 bases). Germline CDR1 reads SQVTM; CDR2 reads ANQGSEA. Trimming shortened V by 4 bases and J by 6 bases, and 19 bases separated the two germline ends. The CDR3 covers 14 residues.

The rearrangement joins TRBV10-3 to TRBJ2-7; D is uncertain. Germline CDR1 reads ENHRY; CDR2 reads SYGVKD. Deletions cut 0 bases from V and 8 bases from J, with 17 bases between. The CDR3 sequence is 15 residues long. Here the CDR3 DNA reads TGTGCCATCAGTGAGTCGAGAGCGAGCTTCTTTAAGCAGTACTTC. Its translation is CAISESRASFFKQYF.

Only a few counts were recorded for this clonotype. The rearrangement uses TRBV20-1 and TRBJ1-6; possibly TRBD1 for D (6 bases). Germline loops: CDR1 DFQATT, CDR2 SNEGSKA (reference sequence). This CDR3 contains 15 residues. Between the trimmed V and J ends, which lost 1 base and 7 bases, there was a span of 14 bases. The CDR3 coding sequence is TGCAGTGCTAGAGTGGACAGCTCTCTCAATTCACCCCTCCACTTT. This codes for CSARVDSSLNSPLHF.

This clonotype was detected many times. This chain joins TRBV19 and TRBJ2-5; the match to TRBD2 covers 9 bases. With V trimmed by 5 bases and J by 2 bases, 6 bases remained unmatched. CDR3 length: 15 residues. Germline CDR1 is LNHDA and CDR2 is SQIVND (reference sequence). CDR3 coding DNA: TGTGCCAGTAGTCGACTAGCGGCCAAACAAGAGACCCAGTACTTC. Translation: CASSRLAAKQETQYF.

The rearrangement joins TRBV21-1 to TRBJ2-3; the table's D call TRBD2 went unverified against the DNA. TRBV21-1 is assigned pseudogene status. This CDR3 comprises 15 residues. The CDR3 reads CASSKAGECTDTQYF. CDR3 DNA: TGTGCCAGCAGCAAAGCGGGGGAGTGCACAGATACGCAGTATTTT.

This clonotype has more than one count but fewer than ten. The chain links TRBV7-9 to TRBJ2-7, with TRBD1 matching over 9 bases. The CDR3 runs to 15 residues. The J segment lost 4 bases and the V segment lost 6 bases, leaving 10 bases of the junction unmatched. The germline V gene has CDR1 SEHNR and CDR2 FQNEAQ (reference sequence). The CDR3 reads CASSKQTGGGYEQYF. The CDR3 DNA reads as TGTGCCAGCAGTAAACAGACAGGGGGGGGATACGAGCAGTACTTC.

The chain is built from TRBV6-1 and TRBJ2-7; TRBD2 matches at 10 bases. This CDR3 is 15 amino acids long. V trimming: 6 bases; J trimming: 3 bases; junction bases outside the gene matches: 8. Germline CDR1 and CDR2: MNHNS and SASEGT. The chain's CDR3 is CASSNPGLAIYEQYF. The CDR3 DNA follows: TGTGCCAGCAGCAACCCGGGACTAGCGATCTACGAGCAGTACTTC.